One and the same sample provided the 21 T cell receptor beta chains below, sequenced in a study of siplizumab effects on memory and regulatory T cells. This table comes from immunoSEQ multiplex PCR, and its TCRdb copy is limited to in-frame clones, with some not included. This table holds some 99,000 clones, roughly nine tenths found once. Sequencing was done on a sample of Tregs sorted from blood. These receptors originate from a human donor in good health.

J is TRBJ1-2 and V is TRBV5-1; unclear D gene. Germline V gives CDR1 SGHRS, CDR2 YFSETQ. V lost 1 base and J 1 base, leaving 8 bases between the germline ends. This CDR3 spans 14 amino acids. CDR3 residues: CASSLPGLNYGYTF. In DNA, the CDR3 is TGCGCCAGCAGCTTGCCGGGCCTTAACTATGGCTACACCTTC.

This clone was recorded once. CDR3 DNA: TGTGCCAGCAGCCCCGAACGGTGGCGGGAGACCCAGTACTTC. This codes for CASSPERWRETQYF. V and J are TRBV7-9 and TRBJ2-5; D call uncertain. V lost 5 bases to trimming and J lost 5 bases, with 15 bases between them. CDR1 is SEHNR, CDR2 FQNEAQ, per germline (reference sequence). The CDR3 loop spans 14 amino acids.

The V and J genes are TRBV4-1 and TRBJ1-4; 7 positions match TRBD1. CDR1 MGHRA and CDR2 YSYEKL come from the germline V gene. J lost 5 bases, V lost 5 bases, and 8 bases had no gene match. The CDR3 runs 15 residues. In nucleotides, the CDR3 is TGCGCCAGCAGCAACTCGGGACAGCGAAATGAAAAACTGTTTTTT. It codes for CASSNSGQRNEKLFF.

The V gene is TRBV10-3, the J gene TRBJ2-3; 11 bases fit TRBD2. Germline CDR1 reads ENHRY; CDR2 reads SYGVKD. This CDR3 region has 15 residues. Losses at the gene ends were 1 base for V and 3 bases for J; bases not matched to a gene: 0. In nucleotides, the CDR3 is TGTGCCATCAGTGAGTGGACTAGCGGGACAGATACGCAGTATTTT. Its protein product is CAISEWTSGTDTQYF.

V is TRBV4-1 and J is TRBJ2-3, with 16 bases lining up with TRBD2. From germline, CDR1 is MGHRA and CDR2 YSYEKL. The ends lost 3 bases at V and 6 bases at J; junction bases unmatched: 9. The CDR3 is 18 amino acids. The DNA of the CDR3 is TGCGCCAGCAGCCAGGCGGGGGGACTAGCGGGAGGGACGGATACGCAGTATTTT. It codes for CASSQAGGLAGGTDTQYF.

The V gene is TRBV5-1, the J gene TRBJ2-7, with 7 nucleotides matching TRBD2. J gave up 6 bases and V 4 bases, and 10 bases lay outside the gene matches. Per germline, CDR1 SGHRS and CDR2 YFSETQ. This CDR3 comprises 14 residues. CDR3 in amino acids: CASSLGLESSEQYF. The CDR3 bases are TGCGCCAGCAGCCTCGGACTAGAGTCGTCCGAGCAGTACTTC. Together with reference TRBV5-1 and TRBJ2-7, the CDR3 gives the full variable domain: KAGVTQTPRYLIKTRGQQVTLSCSPISGHRSVSWYQQTPGQGLQFLFEYFSETQRNKGNFPGRFSGRQFSNSRSEMNVSTLELGDSALYLCASSLGLESSEQYFGPGTRLTVT.

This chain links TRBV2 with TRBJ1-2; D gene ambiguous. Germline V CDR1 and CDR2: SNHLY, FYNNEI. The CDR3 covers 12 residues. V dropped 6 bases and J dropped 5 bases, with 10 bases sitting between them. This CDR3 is CASSVAQYGYTF. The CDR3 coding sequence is TGTGCCAGCAGCGTAGCCCAGTATGGCTACACCTTC.

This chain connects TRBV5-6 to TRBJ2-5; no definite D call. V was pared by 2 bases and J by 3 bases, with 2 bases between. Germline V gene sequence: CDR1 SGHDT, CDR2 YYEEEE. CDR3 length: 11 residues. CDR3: CASSFEETQYF. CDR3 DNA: TGTGCCAGCAGCTTTGAAGAGACCCAGTACTTC. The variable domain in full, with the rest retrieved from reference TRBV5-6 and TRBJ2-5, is DAGVTQSPTHLIKTRGQQVTLRCSPKSGHDTVSWYQQALGQGPQFIFQYYEEEERQRGNFPDRFSGHQFPNYSSELNVNALLLGDSALYLCASSFEETQYFGPGTRLLVL.

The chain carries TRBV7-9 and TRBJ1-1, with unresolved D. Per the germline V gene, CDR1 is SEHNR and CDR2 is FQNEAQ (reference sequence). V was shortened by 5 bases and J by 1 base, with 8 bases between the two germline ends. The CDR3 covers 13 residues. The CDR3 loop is CASSAQENTEAFF. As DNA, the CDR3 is TGTGCCAGCAGCGCTCAGGAGAACACTGAAGCTTTCTTT.

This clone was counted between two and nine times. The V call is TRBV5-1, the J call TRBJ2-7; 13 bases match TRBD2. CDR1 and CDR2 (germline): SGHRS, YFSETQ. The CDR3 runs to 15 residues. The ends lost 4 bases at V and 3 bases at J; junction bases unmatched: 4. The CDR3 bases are TGCGCCAGCAGCACAGGACTAGCGGGAGACTACGAGCAGTACTTC. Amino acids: CASSTGLAGDYEQYF.

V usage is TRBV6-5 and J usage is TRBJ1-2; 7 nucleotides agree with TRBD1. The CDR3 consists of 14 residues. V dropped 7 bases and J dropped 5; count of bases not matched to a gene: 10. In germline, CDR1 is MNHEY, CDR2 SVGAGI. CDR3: CASNRQGRAYGYTF. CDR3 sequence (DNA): TGTGCCAGCAACCGACAGGGCCGTGCTTATGGCTACACCTTC.

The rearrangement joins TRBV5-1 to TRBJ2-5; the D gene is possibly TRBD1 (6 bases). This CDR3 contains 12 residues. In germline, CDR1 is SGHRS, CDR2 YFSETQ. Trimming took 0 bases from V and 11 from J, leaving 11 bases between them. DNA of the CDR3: TGCGCCAGCAGCTTGGGTGCAGGGGAGCAGTACTTC. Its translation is CASSLGAGEQYF.

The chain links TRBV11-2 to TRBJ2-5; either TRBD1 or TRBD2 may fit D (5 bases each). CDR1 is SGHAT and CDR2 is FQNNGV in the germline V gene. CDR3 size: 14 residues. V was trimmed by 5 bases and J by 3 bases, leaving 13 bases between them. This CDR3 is CASSPRRGEETQYF. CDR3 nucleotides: TGTGCCAGCAGCCCTCGGCGAGGGGAAGAGACCCAGTACTTC. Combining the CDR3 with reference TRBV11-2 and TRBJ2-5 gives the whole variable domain EAGVAQSPRYKIIEKRQSVAFWCNPISGHATLYWYQQILGQGPKLLIQFQNNGVVDDSQLPKDRFSAERLKGVDSTLKIQPAKLEDSAVYLCASSPRRGEETQYFGPGTRLLVL.

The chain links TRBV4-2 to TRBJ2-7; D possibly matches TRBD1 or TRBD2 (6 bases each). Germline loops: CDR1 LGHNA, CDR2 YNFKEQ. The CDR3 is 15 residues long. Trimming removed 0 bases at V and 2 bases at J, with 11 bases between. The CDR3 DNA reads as TGTGCCAGCAGCCAAGAGAGAGGGGGGACCTACGAGCAGTACTTC. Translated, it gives CASSQERGGTYEQYF.

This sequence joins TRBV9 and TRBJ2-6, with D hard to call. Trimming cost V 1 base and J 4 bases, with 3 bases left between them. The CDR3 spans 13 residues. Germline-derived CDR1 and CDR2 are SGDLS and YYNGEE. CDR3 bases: TGTGCCAGCAGCGTACTAGGGGCCAACGTCCTGACTTTC. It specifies CASSVLGANVLTF.

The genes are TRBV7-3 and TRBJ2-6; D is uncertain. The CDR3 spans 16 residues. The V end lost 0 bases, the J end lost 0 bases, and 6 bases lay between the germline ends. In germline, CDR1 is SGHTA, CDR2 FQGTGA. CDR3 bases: TGTGCCAGCAGCTTAACAGGGCGCTCTGGGGCCAACGTCCTGACTTTC. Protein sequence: CASSLTGRSGANVLTF.

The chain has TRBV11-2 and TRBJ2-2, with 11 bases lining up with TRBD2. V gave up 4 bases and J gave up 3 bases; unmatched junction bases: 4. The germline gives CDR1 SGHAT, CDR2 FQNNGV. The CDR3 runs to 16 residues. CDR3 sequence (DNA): TGTGCCAGCAGCTCCCCACTAGCGGGGGACACCGGGGAGCTGTTTTTT. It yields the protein CASSSPLAGDTGELFF. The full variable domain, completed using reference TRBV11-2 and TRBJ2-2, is EAGVAQSPRYKIIEKRQSVAFWCNPISGHATLYWYQQILGQGPKLLIQFQNNGVVDDSQLPKDRFSAERLKGVDSTLKIQPAKLEDSAVYLCASSSPLAGDTGELFFGEGSRLTVL.

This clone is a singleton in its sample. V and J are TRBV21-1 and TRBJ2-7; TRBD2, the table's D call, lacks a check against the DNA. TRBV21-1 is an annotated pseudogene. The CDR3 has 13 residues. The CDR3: CASSSARSYEQYF. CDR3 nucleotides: TGTGCCAGCAGCAGCGCGCGCTCCTACGAGCAGTACTTC.

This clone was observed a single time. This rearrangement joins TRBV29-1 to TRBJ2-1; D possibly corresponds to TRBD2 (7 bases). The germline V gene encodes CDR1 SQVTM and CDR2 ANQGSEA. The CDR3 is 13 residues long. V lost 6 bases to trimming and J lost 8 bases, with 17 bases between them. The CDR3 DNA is TGCAGCGTGCAGGGCGGGGGCGGAGATGAGCAGTTCTTC. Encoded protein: CSVQGGGGDEQFF.

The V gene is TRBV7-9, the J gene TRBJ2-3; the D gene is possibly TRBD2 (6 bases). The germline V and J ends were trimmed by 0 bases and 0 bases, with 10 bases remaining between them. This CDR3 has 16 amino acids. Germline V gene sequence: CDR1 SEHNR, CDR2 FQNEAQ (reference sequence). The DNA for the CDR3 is TGTGCCAGCAGCTTAGCACAGCGGGCTAGCACAGATACGCAGTATTTT. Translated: CASSLAQRASTDTQYF.

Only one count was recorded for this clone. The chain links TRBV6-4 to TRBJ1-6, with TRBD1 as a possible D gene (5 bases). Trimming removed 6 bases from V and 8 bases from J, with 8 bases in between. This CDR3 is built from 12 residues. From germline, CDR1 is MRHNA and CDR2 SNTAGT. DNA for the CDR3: TGTGCCAGCAGGCAGGGTGATTCACCCCTCCACTTT. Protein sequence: CASRQGDSPLHF.